Listed below are T cell receptor beta chains from one sample, sequenced in a study of radiotherapy plus CTLA-4 blockade in lung cancer. Method: immunoSEQ multiplex PCR; TCRdb's copy keeps in-frame clones and lacks some. This table has roughly 50,000 clones, approximately 79% appearing once. The sequencing used peripheral blood, collected from a patient treated with radiotherapy plus ipilimumab. Every receptor here comes from a human donor with non-small cell lung cancer who had a partial response to radiotherapy plus ipilimumab. CDR3s include the opening cysteine and the closing phenylalanine or tryptophan. A D gene is named only where the DNA matches it firmly. Where a row states a size, it is once, few, many or the class of an expanded clone; other rows omit it.

V,D,size,J,CDR3,DNA
TRBV4-3,TRBD1,.,TRBJ1-2,CASSQVAGGAANYGYTF,TGCGCCAGCAGCCAAGTGGCAGGGGGCGCAGCTAACTATGGCTACACCTTC
TRBV11-2,.,.,TRBJ2-7,CASSLSTGVYEQYF,TGTGCCAGCAGCCTCTCGACAGGAGTCTACGAGCAGTACTTC
TRBV5-1,.,.,TRBJ2-3,CASSEPWADTQYF,TGCGCCAGCAGCGAACCATGGGCGGATACGCAGTATTTT
TRBV5-1,.,.,TRBJ2-1,CASSLNSYNEQFF,TGCGCCAGCAGCTTAAACAGCTACAATGAGCAGTTCTTC
TRBV28,TRBD1,.,TRBJ2-3,CASSSGGADTQYF,TGTGCCAGCAGTTCAGGGGGCGCAGATACGCAGTATTTT
TRBV5-4,.,.,TRBJ2-1,CASSLAGGSSYNEQFF,TGTGCCAGCAGCTTGGCCGGGGGAAGCTCCTACAATGAGCAGTTCTTC
TRBV5-5,.,.,TRBJ1-5,CASSPTTGLLGQPQHF,TGTGCCAGCAGCCCAACTACAGGGCTTTTGGGTCAGCCCCAGCATTTT
TRBV5-1,.,.,TRBJ2-5,CASTLTGIGETQYF,TGCGCCAGCACCTTGACGGGTATTGGAGAGACCCAGTACTTC
TRBV6-1,TRBD1,few,TRBJ1-6,CASSYRGTASPLHF,TGTGCCAGCAGTTATCGTGGGACAGCTTCACCCCTCCACTTT
TRBV12-5,.,few,TRBJ2-7,CASGLVRRGSYEQYF,TGTGCTAGTGGTTTGGTACGGCGGGGCAGCTACGAGCAGTACTTC
TRBV5-1,.,once,TRBJ1-4,CASSPQGWGEKLFF,TGCGCCAGCAGCCCTCAGGGTTGGGGTGAAAAACTGTTTTTT
TRBV7-2,.,.,TRBJ2-3,CASSLRRTDTQYF,TGTGCCAGCAGCTTACGCAGGACAGATACGCAGTATTTT
TRBV7-9,.,.,TRBJ1-2,CASSSLLEGGYTF,TGTGCCAGCAGCTCACTTTTGGAGGGTGGCTACACCTTC
TRBV5-1,TRBD1,.,TRBJ2-3,CASSLGTGGTDTQYF,TGCGCCAGCAGCTTGGGGACAGGGGGCACAGATACGCAGTATTTT
TRBV6-5,.,once,TRBJ1-1,CASSWGGPEAFF,TGTGCCAGCAGTTGGGGCGGCCCCGAAGCTTTCTTT
TRBV11-2,TRBD2,.,TRBJ2-1,CASSLAGGRNEQFF,TGTGCCAGCAGCTTAGCGGGGGGTCGCAATGAGCAGTTCTTC
TRBV4-1,TRBD2,few,TRBJ2-1,CASSQDERGGRYEQFF,TGCGCCAGCAGCCAAGATGAGCGGGGGGGCCGGTATGAGCAGTTCTTC
TRBV6-1,TRBD1,few,TRBJ2-7,CASSPWGTGFVEQYF,TGTGCCAGCAGTCCATGGGGGACAGGGTTCGTCGAGCAGTACTTC
TRBV9,.,.,TRBJ2-5,CASSVGQGQAAEAQYF,TGTGCCAGCAGCGTAGGCCAGGGGCAGGCCGCAGAGGCCCAGTACTTC
TRBV14,.,.,TRBJ1-2,CASSHPGFDYGYTF,TGTGCCAGCAGCCATCCGGGTTTCGACTATGGCTACACCTTC
TRBV5-1,TRBD1,once,TRBJ2-7,CASSLRTGGFYEQYF,TGCGCCAGCAGCTTAAGGACAGGGGGCTTCTACGAGCAGTACTTC
TRBV15,TRBD2,.,TRBJ2-5,CATSREGPGGSETQYF,TGTGCCACCAGCAGAGAGGGGCCGGGGGGATCAGAGACCCAGTACTTC
TRBV11-2,TRBD2,.,TRBJ2-2,CASSRLATGELFF,TGTGCCAGCAGCAGACTAGCAACCGGGGAGCTGTTTTTT
TRBV28,.,.,TRBJ1-1,CASSLGGLRSTEAFF,TGTGCCAGCAGTTTGGGGGGGCTTCGTAGCACTGAAGCTTTCTTT
TRBV19,TRBD2,few,TRBJ2-3,CASTLRGASGGVGTDTQYF,TGTGCCAGTACCCTAAGGGGGGCTAGCGGGGGGGTAGGCACAGATACGCAGTATTTT
TRBV6-5,.,few,TRBJ2-7,CASRLGGLSYEQYF,TGTGCCAGCAGGCTCGGGGGGCTCTCCTACGAGCAGTACTTC
TRBV7-2,TRBD2,.,TRBJ2-7,CASSPGLGYEQYF,TGTGCCAGCAGCCCGGGACTAGGCTACGAGCAGTACTTC
TRBV7-9,TRBD2,once,TRBJ2-7,CASSLSGGQGREQYF,TGTGCCAGCAGCTTAAGCGGGGGGCAGGGGCGCGAGCAGTACTTC
TRBV6-1,TRBD1,.,TRBJ1-1,CASSEYRGYTEAFF,TGTGCCAGCAGTGAATACAGGGGTTACACTGAAGCTTTCTTT
TRBV5-4,.,.,TRBJ2-2,CASSLEPRIANTGELFF,TGTGCCAGCAGCTTGGAGCCACGCATCGCGAACACCGGGGAGCTGTTTTTT
TRBV7-9,.,.,TRBJ2-7,CASSRDFYEQYF,TGTGCCAGCAGCCGGGACTTCTACGAGCAGTACTTC
TRBV6-5,.,once,TRBJ2-7,CASSYSFREEQYF,TGTGCCAGCAGTTACTCGTTCCGAGAGGAGCAGTACTTC
TRBV7-8,.,.,TRBJ1-2,CASSLDRKGSNYGYTF,TGTGCCAGCAGCCTAGACAGGAAGGGTTCTAACTATGGCTACACCTTC
TRBV19,.,once,TRBJ1-2,CASSMDQDSGYTF,TGTGCCAGTAGTATGGACCAGGACTCTGGCTACACCTTC
TRBV30,TRBD1,once,TRBJ2-1,CAWNRDRADEQFF,TGTGCCTGGAACCGGGACAGGGCGGATGAGCAGTTCTTC
TRBV5-1,.,.,TRBJ1-3,CASSLDGTTGNTIYF,TGCGCCAGCAGCTTGGATGGGACAACTGGAAACACCATATATTTT
TRBV6-1,.,once,TRBJ2-3,CASSALQGFTDTQYF,TGTGCCAGCAGTGCTCTACAGGGCTTCACAGATACGCAGTATTTT
TRBV4-2,TRBD1,.,TRBJ1-1,CASSLPGTGVEAFF,TGTGCCAGCAGCCTTCCCGGGACAGGGGTGGAAGCTTTCTTT
TRBV5-1,TRBD2,.,TRBJ2-1,CASSLTSGANNNEQFF,TGCGCCAGCAGCCTGACTAGCGGGGCAAACAACAATGAGCAGTTCTTC
TRBV6-5,.,few,TRBJ1-1,CASSTTGSGTEAFF,TGTGCCAGCAGCACTACAGGGTCAGGCACTGAAGCTTTCTTT
TRBV6-5,TRBD1,.,TRBJ1-5,CASSSGQGTQPQHF,TGTGCCAGCAGTTCGGGACAGGGAACGCAGCCCCAGCATTTT
TRBV7-9,TRBD1,.,TRBJ1-4,CASSSTRTGLGEKLFF,TGTGCCAGCAGCTCCACCAGGACAGGGCTGGGTGAAAAACTGTTTTTT
TRBV6-5,.,.,TRBJ2-2,CASSYSNRNTGELFF,TGTGCCAGCAGTTACTCGAACAGGAACACCGGGGAGCTGTTTTTT
TRBV5-1,TRBD1,.,TRBJ2-7,CASRTSGGGEQYF,TGCGCCAGCAGAACCTCAGGGGGCGGCGAGCAGTACTTC
TRBV15,TRBD1,once,TRBJ2-1,CATSPGTGGFYEQFF,TGTGCCACCAGCCCCGGGACAGGGGGCTTCTATGAGCAGTTCTTC
TRBV27,.,.,TRBJ1-4,CASSLNGGSNEKLFF,TGTGCCAGCAGTTTAAACGGTGGTTCAAATGAAAAACTGTTTTTT
TRBV9,.,.,TRBJ1-1,CASSVMGEVTEAFF,TGTGCCAGCAGCGTAATGGGGGAGGTGACTGAAGCTTTCTTT
TRBV28,TRBD1,.,TRBJ2-7,CASSFGEGGAYEQYF,TGTGCCAGCAGTTTCGGGGAAGGGGGCGCGTACGAGCAGTACTTC
TRBV6-1,TRBD2,few,TRBJ2-3,CASRLTSGEGTQYF,TGTGCCAGCAGACTGACTAGCGGGGAGGGTACGCAGTATTTT
TRBV28,TRBD2,.,TRBJ2-5,CASSLLGLEKYF,TGTGCCAGCAGTCTTCTCGGACTAGAGAAGTACTTC
TRBV5-1,TRBD1,.,TRBJ1-2,CASSLASGTGDGYTF,TGCGCCAGCAGCCTGGCCTCCGGGACAGGGGACGGCTACACCTTC
TRBV28,.,.,TRBJ1-6,CASSSLQGEGSPLHF,TGTGCCAGCAGTTCACTACAGGGAGAGGGGTCACCCCTCCACTTT
TRBV21-1,.,.,TRBJ2-1,CAAKAAGETSNEQFF,TGTGCCGCGAAGGCGGCGGGGGAGACATCCAATGAGCAGTTCTTC
TRBV7-3,TRBD2,once,TRBJ2-3,CASSPYGGAGDTQYF,TGTGCCAGCAGCCCTTACGGGGGGGCCGGAGATACGCAGTATTTT
TRBV19,TRBD1,.,TRBJ1-2,CASSVTHRGGYGYTF,TGTGCCAGTTCCGTGACGCACAGGGGCGGCTATGGCTACACCTTC
TRBV7-3,.,.,TRBJ2-5,CACGGREETQYF,TGTGCCTGTGGGGGCAGGGAAGAGACCCAGTACTTC
TRBV25-1,.,.,TRBJ2-2,CASSVRGTGELFF,TGTGCCAGCAGTGTCCGGGGAACCGGGGAGCTGTTTTTT